One sample yielded the 19 T cell receptor beta chains listed below, sequenced in a study of long-term antiretroviral therapy in people with HIV (dated by TCRdb to 2021 to 2024). Sequencing of the TRB variable region was done with the immunoSEQ hsTCRB v3.0 assay at survey level resolution. TCRdb obtained this table from immuneACCESS and retained in-frame rearrangements with V and J assigned. These tables miss some clones; where compared with another copy, unresolved V genes account for less than half of the shortfall, and the remainder is unexplained. Present in this sample are 15,000 to 20,000 clones, less than 85% of which were seen just once. Approximately 15% of the sample comes from the top ten. The sample consisted of unsorted PBMCs, taken 0.5 years before starting antiretroviral therapy. These receptor sequences come from a woman in her forties or fifties with HIV.

There are a few counts of this clone. This chain joins TRBV2 and TRBJ1-6; a possible D gene is TRBD1 (6 bases). Germline assignment: CDR1 SNHLY and CDR2 FYNNEI. V gave up 8 bases and J gave up 7 bases, with 12 bases separating them. This CDR3 region has 13 residues. The CDR3 spells CASRSGGNSPLHF. CDR3 nucleotides: TGTGCCAGCCGTAGCGGGGGCAATTCACCCCTCCACTTT.

The V call is TRBV4-1, the J call TRBJ2-4; possibly TRBD2 for D (6 bases). V dropped 4 bases and J dropped 5 bases, with 18 bases sitting between them. Germline V CDR1 and CDR2: MGHRA, YSYEKL. CDR3 size: 16 residues. The CDR3 region is CASSRTITGWENIQYF. The CDR3, as DNA: TGCGCCAGCAGCCGGACTATAACAGGATGGGAAAACATTCAGTACTTC.

The chain joins TRBV11-1 to TRBJ1-1; 7 bases match TRBD1. In germline, CDR1 is SGHAT, CDR2 FQDESV (reference sequence). The CDR3 sequence is 15 residues long. Losses at the gene ends were 3 bases for V and 5 bases for J; bases not matched to a gene: 9. CDR3 coding DNA: TGTGCCAGCAGCTTCTTAGGGGGCGCGGGGACTGAAGCTTTCTTT. Its translation is CASSFLGGAGTEAFF.

The rearrangement uses TRBV2 and TRBJ1-4; 7 nucleotides agree with TRBD1. The CDR3 spans 16 residues. CDR1 is SNHLY and CDR2 is FYNNEI in the germline V gene. Germline trimming cut 2 bases from V and 7 bases from J; bases unmatched to any gene: 10. The CDR3 here is CASSERDSLIGEKLFF. CDR3 DNA: TGTGCCAGCAGTGAAAGGGACAGCCTTATAGGTGAAAAACTGTTTTTT.

The genes are TRBV10-3 and TRBJ2-1; TRBD1 agrees at 7 bases. The CDR3 is 15 amino acids. J gave up 9 bases and V 2 bases, and 10 bases lay outside the gene matches. Germline V gene lookup returns CDR1 ENHRY and CDR2 SYGVKD. The CDR3 coding sequence is TGTGCCATCAGTGAGCCAAGGACAGGCGGAGGTGAGCAGTTCTTC. Its protein is CAISEPRTGGGEQFF.

The chain has TRBV2 and TRBJ1-5; no reliable D call. CDR3 length: 16 amino acids. V was trimmed by 1 base and J by 4 bases, leaving 14 bases between them. Germline CDR1 reads SNHLY; CDR2 reads FYNNEI. In nucleotides, the CDR3 is TGTGCCAGCAGTGAAGTAAAACGGCGCCGAAATCAGCCCCAGCATTTT. Protein: CASSEVKRRRNQPQHF.

This clone has more than one count but fewer than ten. The chain is built from TRBV7-2 and TRBJ1-5; a weak D match, TRBD1 (6 bases). The CDR3 loop spans 14 amino acids. Trimming took 6 bases from V and 1 from J, leaving 10 bases between them. Germline loops: CDR1 SGHTA, CDR2 FQGNSA. The CDR3 reads CASSDRTSNQPQHF. Written as DNA, the CDR3 is TGTGCCAGCAGTGACAGGACCAGCAATCAGCCCCAGCATTTT. Combining the CDR3 with reference TRBV7-2 and TRBJ1-5 gives the whole variable domain GAGVSQSPSNKVTEKGKDVELRCDPISGHTALYWYRQSLGQGLEFLIYFQGNSAPDKSGLPSDRFSAERTGGSVSTLTIQRTQQEDSAVYLCASSDRTSNQPQHFGDGTRLSIL.

The chain carries TRBV7-2 and TRBJ2-5, with D perhaps matching TRBD2 (5 bases). Trimming removed 1 base at V and 5 bases at J, with 5 bases between. This CDR3 contains 12 residues. Germline CDR1 is SGHTA and CDR2 is FQGNSA. The CDR3 nucleotides are TGTGCCAGCAGCTTAGGGAGGGAGACCCAGTACTTC. Encoded protein: CASSLGRETQYF.

The chain combines TRBV5-4 with TRBJ2-5; no clear D gene. Deletions cut 0 bases from V and 5 bases from J, with 11 bases between. Germline V gene data show CDR1 as SGHNT and CDR2 as YYREEE (reference sequence). The CDR3 totals 14 residues. The CDR3 reads CASSLGLAMETQYF. In nucleotides, the CDR3 is TGTGCCAGCAGCTTGGGACTGGCCATGGAGACCCAGTACTTC. Filled out from reference TRBV5-4 and TRBJ2-5, the complete variable domain reads ETGVTQSPTHLIKTRGQQVTLRCSSQSGHNTVSWYQQALGQGPQFIFQYYREEENGRGNFPPRFSGLQFPNYSSELNVNALELDDSALYLCASSLGLAMETQYFGPGTRLLVL.

The J gene is TRBJ1-3, the V gene TRBV5-4, with 8 nucleotides matching TRBD1. V shed 1 base, J shed 3 bases, and the junction held 3 bases outside the gene matches. Germline-derived CDR1 and CDR2 are SGHNT and YYREEE (reference sequence). This CDR3 region has 15 residues. Here the CDR3 DNA reads TGTGCCAGCAGCTTGCAGGGGGCTGGTGGAAACACCATATATTTT. This sequence encodes CASSLQGAGGNTIYF.

The V gene is TRBV4-1, the J gene TRBJ1-5; the D is unclear. Germline CDR1 is MGHRA and CDR2 is YSYEKL. V lost 1 base and J lost 1, with 5 bases in between. This CDR3 has 14 amino acids. The chain's CDR3 is CASSQADSNQPQHF. For the CDR3, the DNA is TGCGCCAGCAGCCAAGCGGACAGCAATCAGCCCCAGCATTTT.

This chain connects TRBV5-1 to TRBJ1-4, with D possibly being TRBD1 (6 bases). V lost 4 bases to trimming and J lost 6 bases, with 16 bases between them. The CDR3 contains 15 residues. Germline V gene sequence: CDR1 SGHRS, CDR2 YFSETQ. The DNA of the CDR3 is TGCGCCAGCAGCATGGGGACAAGGCGGGATGAAAAACTGTTTTTT. As protein: CASSMGTRRDEKLFF. The full variable domain, completed using reference TRBV5-1 and TRBJ1-4, is KAGVTQTPRYLIKTRGQQVTLSCSPISGHRSVSWYQQTPGQGLQFLFEYFSETQRNKGNFPGRFSGRQFSNSRSEMNVSTLELGDSALYLCASSMGTRRDEKLFFGSGTQLSVL.

V gene TRBV5-1 combines with J gene TRBJ2-2; tentatively, D is TRBD1 (6 bases). CDR1 and CDR2 (germline): SGHRS, YFSETQ. The CDR3 has 15 amino acids. V was clipped by 4 bases and J by 0 bases, with 10 bases between them. The CDR3 bases are TGCGCCAGCAGCATGACAGGACCGAACACCGGGGAGCTGTTTTTT. Amino acids: CASSMTGPNTGELFF.

Only a few counts were recorded for this clone. V is TRBV7-9 and J is TRBJ1-2, with D possibly matching TRBD1 (5 bases). CDR1 SEHNR and CDR2 FQNEAQ come from the germline V gene (reference sequence). There are 16 residues in the CDR3. V was clipped by 1 base and J by 4 bases, with 16 bases between them. CDR3 sequence: CASSLGFGTSAYGYTF. CDR3 in DNA: TGTGCCAGCAGCTTAGGTTTTGGGACCTCTGCCTATGGCTACACCTTC. Together with reference TRBV7-9 and TRBJ1-2, the CDR3 gives the full variable domain: DTGVSQNPRHKITKRGQNVTFRCDPISEHNRLYWYRQTLGQGPEFLTYFQNEAQLEKSRLLSDRFSAERPKGSFSTLEIQRTEQGDSAMYLCASSLGFGTSAYGYTFGSGTRLTVV.

This clone was detected a few times. The rearrangement joins TRBV7-2 to TRBJ2-1; no definite D call. V was pared by 0 bases and J by 8 bases, with 17 bases between. The V gene's germline CDR1 is SGHTA and CDR2 FQGNSA. The CDR3 extends over 16 amino acids. CDR3 in DNA: TGTGCCAGCAGCTTAGCGTCTCTTGTGGGCGCGGATGAGCAGTTCTTC. This sequence encodes CASSLASLVGADEQFF.

This clone occurred once. V is TRBV30 and J is TRBJ2-3, with TRBD2 identical over 9 bases. The CDR3 is 16 amino acids. Germline V gene lookup returns CDR1 GTSNPN and CDR2 SVGIG (reference sequence). Germline trimming cut 1 base from V and 3 bases from J; bases unmatched to any gene: 8. The DNA of the CDR3 is TGTGCCTGGAGTGCGGAAAGGCGGGGGGGGACAGATACGCAGTATTTT. Its translation is CAWSAERRGGTDTQYF.

This clone appeared once. This chain links TRBV11-2 with TRBJ1-2; no clear D gene. Germline CDR1 is SGHAT and CDR2 is FQNNGV. V was pared by 3 bases and J by 1 base, with 6 bases between. The CDR3 extends over 13 amino acids. The CDR3 loop is CASSFPFNYGYTF. The CDR3 DNA reads as TGTGCCAGCAGCTTTCCGTTTAACTATGGCTACACCTTC.

The chain has TRBV7-3 and TRBJ1-6, with D possibly matching TRBD1 (6 bases). There are 14 residues in the CDR3. CDR1 is SGHTA, CDR2 FQGTGA, per germline. With 3 bases removed from V and 9 bases from J, the gap between germline ends came to 12 bases. CDR3 coding DNA: TGTGCCAGCAGCTTGGGGACCAGGGGTTCACCCCTCCACTTT. Translated: CASSLGTRGSPLHF.

This chain connects TRBV4-1 to TRBJ2-5, with TRBD1 identical over 8 bases. CDR3 length: 16 residues. J was trimmed by 1 base and V by 1 base; bases with no gene match: 5. Germline lookup yields CDR1 MGHRA and CDR2 YSYEKL. Here the CDR3 DNA reads TGCGCCAGCAGCCAAGTTTGGGGGACAGGCCAAGAGACCCAGTACTTC. This translates into CASSQVWGTGQETQYF.